Below, 20 T cell receptor beta chains from the same sample are listed, as sequenced in a study of identical twins. A single record per CDR3 protein comes from TCRdb applying MiXCR to the 5' RACE reads. The top ten clones hold around 5% of a sample with under 250,000 distinct CDR3 sequences, approximately 7.9% of them seen once. These same data were also listed under a study on yellow fever vaccine responses in identical twins.

The sequencing sample was made of CD8+ T cells sorted from blood. The receptors derive from a woman between 18 and 29 years old in good health.

This clonotype was seen a handful of times. The rearrangement links TRBV7-6 to TRBJ2-1; the D gene could be TRBD1 or TRBD2 (7 bases each). This CDR3 has 15 amino acids. With 5 bases removed from V and 5 bases from J, the gap between germline ends came to 16 bases. Germline CDR1 and CDR2: SGHVS and FNYEAQ. The CDR3 region has the DNA TGTGCCAGCAGCCACAGGGGAGGGGTCGACAATGAGCAGTTCTTC. Encoded protein: CASSHRGGVDNEQFF.

At least ten counts were recorded for this clonotype. The rearrangement joins TRBV29-1 to TRBJ2-5; 8 nucleotides agree with TRBD2. Trimming took 6 bases from V and 2 from J; bases not matched to a gene: 8. Germline CDR1 SQVTM, CDR2 ANQGSEA. The CDR3 length is 14 residues. The CDR3 DNA is TGCAGCGTCGATGCCGGGACTAGGCAAGAGACCCAGTACTTC. Protein sequence: CSVDAGTRQETQYF.

The V gene is TRBV12-3 or TRBV12-4, the J gene TRBJ2-1; D perhaps matches TRBD2 (6 bases). CDR3 length: 16 amino acids. V was trimmed by 5 bases and J by 3 bases, leaving 17 bases between them. CDR3 amino acids: CASSPRASVNYNEQFF. The CDR3 bases are TGTGCCAGCAGTCCCCGCGCTAGCGTCAACTACAATGAGCAGTTCTTC.

The chain carries TRBV15 and TRBJ2-3; 7 bases are shared with TRBD2. The germline V gene has CDR1 LNHNV and CDR2 YYDKDF (reference sequence). CDR3 length: 17 residues. V shed 0 bases, J shed 3 bases, and the junction held 9 bases outside the gene matches. The CDR3 nucleotides are TGTGCCACCAGCAGAGATGAACGCGGGAGCGGGACAGATACGCAGTATTTT. It specifies CATSRDERGSGTDTQYF.

The table lists this clonotype with many counts. The chain has TRBV27 and TRBJ2-1, with D perhaps TRBD1 (6 bases). The germline V gene has CDR1 MNHEY and CDR2 SMNVEV (reference sequence). V was trimmed by 5 bases and J by 3 bases, leaving 14 bases between them. There are 15 residues in the CDR3. This CDR3 is CASSPRGQYYNEQFF. The CDR3, as DNA: TGTGCCAGCAGTCCCCGGGGACAATACTACAATGAGCAGTTCTTC.

V gene TRBV7-7 combines with J gene TRBJ2-1; 8 nucleotides agree with TRBD2. This CDR3 is 16 amino acids long. Germline lookup yields CDR1 SSHAT and CDR2 FNYEAQ (reference sequence). The J segment lost 0 bases and the V segment lost 4 bases, leaving 5 bases of the junction unmatched. The CDR3 region is CASSSRGGSSYNEQFF. The CDR3 DNA reads TGTGCCAGCAGCTCGCGCGGGGGGAGCTCCTACAATGAGCAGTTCTTC. Full variable domain (remainder filled in from reference TRBV7-7 and TRBJ2-1): GAGVSQSPRYKVTKRGQDVTLRCDPISSHATLYWYQQALGQGPEFLTYFNYEAQPDKSGLPSDRFSAERPEGSISTLTIQRTEQRDSAMYRCASSSRGGSSYNEQFFGPGTRLTVL.

V usage is TRBV5-8 and J usage is TRBJ2-5, with D tentatively TRBD1 or TRBD2 (6 bases each). The CDR3 covers 15 residues. The germline V and J ends were trimmed by 4 bases and 5 bases, with 18 bases remaining between them. Germline CDR1 reads SGHTS; CDR2 reads YDEGEE. This CDR3 is CASSAGYGGPETQYF. CDR3 DNA: TGTGCCAGCAGCGCGGGCTATGGGGGGCCTGAGACCCAGTACTTC.

This clonotype has at least ten counts. The chain joins TRBV12-3 or TRBV12-4 to TRBJ2-1, with TRBD2 identical over 7 bases. J was trimmed by 2 bases and V by 5 bases; bases with no gene match: 9. CDR3 size: 16 residues. The CDR3: CASSPSGRATYNEQFF. The CDR3 region has the DNA TGTGCCAGCAGTCCCAGTGGGAGGGCCACCTACAATGAGCAGTTCTTC.

This clonotype came up many times. This chain links TRBV20-1 with TRBJ2-7; D tentatively reads TRBD1 or TRBD2 (5 bases each). In germline, CDR1 is DFQATT, CDR2 SNEGSKA (reference sequence). This CDR3 contains 12 residues. V dropped 6 bases and J dropped 7 bases, with 16 bases sitting between them. The CDR3 spells CSAGGTPGEQYF. CDR3 coding DNA: TGCAGTGCAGGTGGGACCCCTGGGGAGCAGTACTTC.

This clonotype was seen many times. The chain uses TRBV20-1 and TRBJ2-2; D remains ambiguous. V gave up 2 bases and J gave up 5 bases, with 12 bases separating them. The length of the CDR3 is 14 residues. CDR1 is DFQATT and CDR2 is SNEGSKA in the germline V gene (reference sequence). The DNA for the CDR3 is TGCAGTGCTAGAAGCACCCATAGGACCGGGGAGCTGTTTTTT. It yields the protein CSARSTHRTGELFF.

Many counts were recorded for this clonotype. The chain carries TRBV20-1 and TRBJ2-7; TRBD2 might be the D (5 bases). Germline lookup yields CDR1 DFQATT and CDR2 SNEGSKA (reference sequence). This CDR3 comprises 13 residues. V lost 0 bases and J 4 bases, leaving 10 bases between the germline ends. The chain's CDR3 is CSARDLGGYEQYF. CDR3 bases: TGCAGTGCTAGAGATCTAGGCGGGTACGAGCAGTACTTC.

This sequence joins TRBV28 and TRBJ2-7; no reliable D call. Trimming shortened V by 6 bases and J by 4 bases, and 19 bases separated the two germline ends. The CDR3 contains 15 residues. Germline V gives CDR1 MDHEN, CDR2 SYDVKM. The CDR3 loop reads CASSWVRLGVYEQYF. For the CDR3, the DNA is TGTGCCAGCAGCTGGGTCAGGCTCGGCGTTTACGAGCAGTACTTC.

This clonotype was counted only a few times. The rearrangement links TRBV5-5 to TRBJ2-1, with 15 bases matching TRBD2. Germline V gene data show CDR1 as SGHKS and CDR2 as YYEKEE (reference sequence). Trimming cost V 4 bases and J 8 bases; bases outside gene matches: 4. This CDR3 region has 15 residues. DNA of the CDR3: TGTGCCAGCAGCCCCGGGACTAGCGGGAGGTATGAGCAGTTCTTC. Encoded protein: CASSPGTSGRYEQFF.

This clonotype was observed at least ten times. The chain employs TRBV5-1 and TRBJ2-2, with D tentatively TRBD2 (7 bases). Deletions cut 3 bases from V and 3 bases from J, with 15 bases between. The V gene's germline CDR1 is SGHRS and CDR2 YFSETQ. The CDR3 extends over 16 amino acids. DNA for the CDR3: TGCGCCAGCAGCTGGCCGGGGGGCGCGGACACCGGGGAGCTGTTTTTT. Amino acid sequence: CASSWPGGADTGELFF.

This clonotype showed up just a few times. DNA of the CDR3: TGTGCCAGCACGGGGGGGGGGGCCCTCTCCTACGAGCAGTACTTC. This gives the protein CASTGGGALSYEQYF. J is TRBJ2-7 and V is TRBV2, with TRBD2 matching 8 bases. Germline-derived CDR1 and CDR2 are SNHLY and FYNNEI. This CDR3 comprises 15 residues. With V trimmed by 7 bases and J by 0 bases, 8 bases remained unmatched.

This clonotype was detected only a few times. V is TRBV6-1 and J is TRBJ1-2, with 11 nucleotides matching TRBD1. Germline V gene sequence: CDR1 MNHNS, CDR2 SASEGT. The CDR3 extends over 17 amino acids. V gave up 4 bases and J gave up 4 bases; unmatched junction bases: 11. In DNA form, the CDR3 reads TGTGCCAGCAGTGGACCCTTCACCGGGACAGGGGGCTATGGCTACACCTTC. Protein product: CASSGPFTGTGGYGYTF.

The V and J genes are TRBV27 and TRBJ1-1; no firm D call. Germline V gene data show CDR1 as MNHEY and CDR2 as SMNVEV (reference sequence). This CDR3 is 13 amino acids long. V lost 2 bases and J 5 bases, leaving 9 bases between the germline ends. CDR3 DNA: TGTGCCAGCAGTTTAGGGGTTTGGACTGAAGCTTTCTTT. Translating it yields CASSLGVWTEAFF.

This chain joins TRBV27 and TRBJ2-7; no reliable D call. Germline V gene data show CDR1 as MNHEY and CDR2 as SMNVEV (reference sequence). The CDR3 totals 14 residues. With 2 bases removed from V and 2 bases from J, the gap between germline ends came to 10 bases. CDR3 residues: CASSLGRGPYEQYV. The CDR3 nucleotides read TGTGCCAGCAGTTTAGGTCGAGGTCCCTACGAGCAGTACGTC.

The table lists this clonotype with a few counts. V and J are TRBV10-2 and TRBJ2-6; 8 bases align to TRBD1. V lost 2 bases to trimming and J lost 1 base; unmatched junction nucleotides: 7. Looked up from germline, CDR1 is WSHSY and CDR2 is SAAADI. The CDR3 sequence is 18 residues long. CDR3 DNA: TGCGCCAGCAGTGAGCAGGGGGCGAGATTTTCTGGGGCCAACGTCCTGACTTTC. The encoded protein is CASSEQGARFSGANVLTF.

This clonotype was counted only a few times. The V and J genes are TRBV6-1 and TRBJ1-1, with D unresolved. CDR1 and CDR2 from the germline V gene are MNHNS and SASEGT. V lost 11 bases and J lost 6, with 10 bases in between. This CDR3 has 10 residues. Here the CDR3 DNA reads TGTGCCGGAGGAAGGCCTGAAGCTTTCTTT. Protein sequence: CAGGRPEAFF.